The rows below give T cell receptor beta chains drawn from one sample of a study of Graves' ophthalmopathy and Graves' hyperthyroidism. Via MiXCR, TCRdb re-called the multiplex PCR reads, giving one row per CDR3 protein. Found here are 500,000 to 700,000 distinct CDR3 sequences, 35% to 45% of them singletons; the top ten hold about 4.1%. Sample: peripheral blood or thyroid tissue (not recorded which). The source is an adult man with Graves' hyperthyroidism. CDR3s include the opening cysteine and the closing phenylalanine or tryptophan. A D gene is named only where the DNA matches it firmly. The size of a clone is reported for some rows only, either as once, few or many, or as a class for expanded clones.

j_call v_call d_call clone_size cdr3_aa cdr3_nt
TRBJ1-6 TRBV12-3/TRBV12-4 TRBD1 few CASRTGTGNSPLHF TGTGCCAGCAGGACCGGGACAGGGAATTCACCCCTCCACTTT
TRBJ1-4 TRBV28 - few CASSFPPTGYNEKLFF TGTGCCAGCAGTTTTCCCCCAACAGGGTATAATGAAAAACTGTTTTTT
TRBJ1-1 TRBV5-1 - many CASSLQGLGTEAFF TGTGCCAGCAGCCTACAGGGATTGGGCACTGAAGCTTTCTTT
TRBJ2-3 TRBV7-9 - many CASSPRVTDTQYF TGTGCCAGCAGCCCAAGGGTCACAGATACGCAGTATTTT
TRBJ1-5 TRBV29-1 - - CSVGSGSNQPQHF TGCAGCGTTGGGTCGGGGTCCAATCAGCCCCAGCATTTT
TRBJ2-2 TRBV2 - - CASSEGVSGELFF TGTGCCAGCAGTGAAGGGGTCTCCGGGGAGCTGTTTTTT
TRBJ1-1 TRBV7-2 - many CASSLVGDRPAFF TGTGCCAGCAGCTTAGTGGGGGATCGTCCAGCTTTCTTT
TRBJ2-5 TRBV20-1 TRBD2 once CSARGTSGETQYF TGCAGTGCTAGGGGGACTAGCGGAGAGACCCAGTACTTC
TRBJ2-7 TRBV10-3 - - CASSSFQGVAYEQYF TGTGCCAGCAGTTCTTTTCAGGGTGTCGCCTACGAGCAGTACTTC
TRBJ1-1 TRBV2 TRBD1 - CASSAAGGLNTEAFF TGTGCCAGCAGTGCTGCAGGGGGCCTGAACACTGAAGCTTTCTTT
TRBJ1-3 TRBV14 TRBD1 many CASSLGTVSGNTIYF TGTGCCAGCAGCCTCGGGACAGTCTCTGGAAACACCATATATTTT
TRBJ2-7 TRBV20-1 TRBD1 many CSARESGTAYEQYF TGCAGTGCTAGAGAATCTGGGACAGCTTACGAGCAGTACTTC
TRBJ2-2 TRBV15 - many CATSRDLPGTGGKSGELFF TGTGCCACCAGCAGAGATCTCCCAGGGACGGGTGGAAAGTCCGGGGAGCTGTTTTTT
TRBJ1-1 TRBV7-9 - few CASSPSRPNTEAFF TGTGCCAGCAGCCCAAGCAGACCGAACACTGAAGCTTTCTTT
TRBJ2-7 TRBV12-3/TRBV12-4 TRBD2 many CASSPTTSGGAEQYF TGTGCCAGCAGTCCGACGACTAGCGGGGGGGCTGAGCAGTACTTC
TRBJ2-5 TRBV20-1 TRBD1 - CSARGTGGGFETQYF TGCAGTGCTAGAGGGACAGGGGGAGGGTTCGAGACCCAGTACTTC
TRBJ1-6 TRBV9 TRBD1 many CASSAPGQGAKGSPLHF TGTGCCAGCAGCGCCCCGGGACAGGGGGCCAAAGGATCACCCCTCCACTTT
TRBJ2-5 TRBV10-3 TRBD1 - CAIRTGTDQETQYF TGTGCCATCAGAACCGGGACAGACCAAGAGACCCAGTACTTC
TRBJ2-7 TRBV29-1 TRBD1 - CSLGDRTHEQYF TGCAGCTTGGGGGACAGAACGCACGAGCAGTACTTC
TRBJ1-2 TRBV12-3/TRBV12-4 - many CATSGGNYGYTF TGTGCCACCTCTGGGGGGAACTATGGCTACACCTTC
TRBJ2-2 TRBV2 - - CASSPTQVTNTGELFF TGTGCCAGCAGCCCGACCCAGGTTACGAACACCGGGGAGCTGTTTTTT
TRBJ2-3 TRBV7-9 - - CASSFESDTQYF TGTGCCAGCAGCTTTGAGTCAGATACGCAGTATTTT
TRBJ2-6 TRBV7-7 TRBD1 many CASSPRDRGPDRPGANVLTF TGTGCTAGCAGCCCTCGGGACAGGGGGCCTGATAGGCCTGGGGCCAACGTCCTGACTTTC
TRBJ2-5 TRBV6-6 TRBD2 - CASSESGGTETQYF TGCGCCAGCAGTGAGTCCGGGGGGACAGAGACCCAGTACTTC
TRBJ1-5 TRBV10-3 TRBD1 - CARVGTGSNQPQHF TGTGCTAGAGTAGGGACAGGGAGCAATCAGCCCCAGCATTTT
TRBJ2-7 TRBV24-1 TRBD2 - CAAGRGYEQYF TGTGCCGCCGGGAGGGGGTACGAGCAGTACTTC
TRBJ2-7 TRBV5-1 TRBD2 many CASSLTTSGPWDEQYF TGCGCCAGCAGCTTGACGACTAGCGGGCCCTGGGACGAGCAGTACTTC
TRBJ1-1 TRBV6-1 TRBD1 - CASSAGQGTEAFF TGTGCCAGCAGCGCGGGACAGGGCACTGAAGCTTTCTTT
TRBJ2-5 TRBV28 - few CASRLSSETQYF TGTGCCAGCAGATTATCCTCAGAGACCCAGTACTTC